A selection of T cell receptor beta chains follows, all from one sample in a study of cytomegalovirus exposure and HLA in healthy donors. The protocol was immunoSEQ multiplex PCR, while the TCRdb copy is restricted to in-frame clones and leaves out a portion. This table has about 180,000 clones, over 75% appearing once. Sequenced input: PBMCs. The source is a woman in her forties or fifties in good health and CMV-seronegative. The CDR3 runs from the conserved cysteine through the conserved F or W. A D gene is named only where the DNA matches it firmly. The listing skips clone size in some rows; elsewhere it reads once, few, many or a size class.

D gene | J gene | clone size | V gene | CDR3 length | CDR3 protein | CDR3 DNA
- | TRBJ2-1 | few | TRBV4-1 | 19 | CASSQDHLGQGKGYNEQFF | TGCGCCAGCAGCCAAGATCACCTTGGGCAGGGAAAGGGATACAATGAGCAGTTCTTC
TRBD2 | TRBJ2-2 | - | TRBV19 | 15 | CASTPGGAVLGELFF | TGTGCCAGTACCCCCGGGGGGGCCGTCCTGGGGGAGCTGTTTTTT
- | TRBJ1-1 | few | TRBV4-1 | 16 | CASSQGFRVMNTEAFF | TGCGCCAGCAGCCAAGGCTTTCGGGTCATGAACACTGAAGCTTTCTTT
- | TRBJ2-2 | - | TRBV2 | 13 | CASLANTAGELFF | TGTGCCAGCTTGGCCAACACCGCCGGGGAGCTGTTTTTT
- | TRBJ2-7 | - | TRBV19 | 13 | CASSIGPSYEQYF | TGTGCCAGTAGTATTGGGCCCTCCTACGAGCAGTACTTC
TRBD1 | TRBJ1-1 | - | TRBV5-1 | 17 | CASSLAGQGGFIAEAFF | TGCGCCAGCAGCTTGGCGGGACAGGGGGGGTTCATTGCTGAAGCTTTCTTT
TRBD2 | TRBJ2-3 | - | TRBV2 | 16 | CASSMGLAGPTDTQYF | TGTGCCAGCAGTATGGGACTAGCGGGCCCCACAGATACGCAGTATTTT
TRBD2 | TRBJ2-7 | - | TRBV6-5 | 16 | CASSYQLAGGVYEQYF | TGTGCCAGCAGTTACCAACTCGCGGGGGGGGTCTACGAGCAGTACTTC
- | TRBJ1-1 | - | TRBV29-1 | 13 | CSVTEGGGTEAFF | TGCAGCGTCACGGAGGGGGGGGGCACTGAAGCTTTCTTT
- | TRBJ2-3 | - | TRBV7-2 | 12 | CASSLRDYTQYF | TGTGCCAGCAGCTTACGGGACTATACGCAGTATTTT
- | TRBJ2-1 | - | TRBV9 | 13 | CASSVGGRSEQFF | TGTGCCAGCAGCGTGGGGGGGCGGAGTGAGCAGTTCTTC
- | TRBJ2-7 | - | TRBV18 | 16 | CASSPPSPGEGYEQYF | TGTGCCAGCTCACCACCTTCACCGGGTGAAGGATACGAGCAGTACTTC
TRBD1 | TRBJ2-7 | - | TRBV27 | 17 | CASSSHRTDRGSYEQYF | TGTGCCAGCAGTTCACACCGGACAGACAGGGGATCCTACGAGCAGTACTTC
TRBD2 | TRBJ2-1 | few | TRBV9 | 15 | CASSVVAGVNNEQFF | TGTGCCAGCAGCGTAGTTGCGGGAGTTAACAATGAGCAGTTCTTC
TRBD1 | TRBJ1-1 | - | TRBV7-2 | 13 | CASSLEGAVVAFF | TGTGCCAGCAGCTTAGAGGGGGCGGTGGTCGCTTTCTTT
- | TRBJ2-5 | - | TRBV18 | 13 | CASLDSYQETQYF | TGTGCCAGCCTAGACAGCTACCAAGAGACCCAGTACTTC
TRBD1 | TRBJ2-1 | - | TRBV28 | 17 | CASSRMRQGSSYNEQFF | TGTGCCAGCAGCCGAATGCGACAGGGGAGCTCCTACAATGAGCAGTTCTTC
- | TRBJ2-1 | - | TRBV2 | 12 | CASSESWAPQFF | TGTGCCAGCAGTGAAAGTTGGGCCCCGCAGTTCTTC
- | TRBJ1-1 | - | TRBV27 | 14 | CASSGGVPNTEAFF | TGTGCCAGCAGTGGGGGGGTCCCGAACACTGAAGCTTTCTTT
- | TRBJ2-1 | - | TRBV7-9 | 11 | CATELHNEQFF | TGTGCCACGGAGCTCCACAATGAGCAGTTCTTC
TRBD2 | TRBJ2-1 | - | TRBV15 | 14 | CVTSPGTTYNEQFF | TGTGTCACCAGCCCCGGGACTACCTACAATGAGCAGTTCTTC
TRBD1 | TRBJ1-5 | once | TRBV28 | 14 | CASSTGGGFQPQHF | TGTGCCAGCAGTACAGGGGGCGGTTTTCAGCCCCAGCATTTT
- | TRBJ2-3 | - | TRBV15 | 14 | CATSKTRFTDTQYF | TGTGCCACCAGCAAGACTAGGTTCACAGATACGCAGTATTTT
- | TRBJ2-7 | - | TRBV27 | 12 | CASRQGLREQYF | TGTGCCAGCAGACAGGGTCTGAGGGAGCAGTACTTC
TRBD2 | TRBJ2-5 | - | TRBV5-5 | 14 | CASSLLAGGETQYF | TGTGCCAGCAGCTTGTTAGCGGGAGGGGAGACCCAGTACTTC
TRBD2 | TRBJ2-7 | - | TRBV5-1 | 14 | CASSVWGGDYEQYF | TGCGCCAGCAGTGTGTGGGGGGGAGACTACGAGCAGTACTTC
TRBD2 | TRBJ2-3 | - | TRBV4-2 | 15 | CASRGRDYVADTQYF | TGTGCCAGCCGGGGCCGGGACTATGTCGCTGATACGCAGTATTTT
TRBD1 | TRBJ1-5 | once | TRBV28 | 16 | CASRSPQGAGDQPQHF | TGTGCCAGCAGATCCCCCCAGGGGGCTGGAGATCAGCCCCAGCATTTT
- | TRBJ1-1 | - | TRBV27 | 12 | CASSAIDGGAFF | TGTGCCAGCAGTGCTATTGACGGCGGGGCTTTCTTT
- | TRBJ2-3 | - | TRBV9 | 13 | CASSSHPSNTQYF | TGTGCCAGCAGCTCTCACCCTAGCAATACGCAGTATTTT
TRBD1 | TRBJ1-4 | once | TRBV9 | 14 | CASALGQTNEKLFF | TGTGCCAGCGCCTTGGGACAGACTAATGAAAAACTGTTTTTT
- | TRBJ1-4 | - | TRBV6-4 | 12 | CARDLGREKLFF | TGTGCCAGGGATCTCGGGAGGGAAAAACTGTTTTTT
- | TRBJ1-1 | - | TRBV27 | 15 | CASSTPGGGSTEAFF | TGTGCCAGCAGTACCCCCGGGGGAGGTTCCACTGAAGCTTTCTTT
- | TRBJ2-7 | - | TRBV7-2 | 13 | CASSLGTLYEQYF | TGTGCCAGCAGCTTAGGGACACTGTACGAGCAGTACTTC
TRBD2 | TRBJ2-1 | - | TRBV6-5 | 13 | CASTTGSGREQFF | TGTGCCAGCACAACGGGGAGCGGGAGAGAGCAGTTCTTC